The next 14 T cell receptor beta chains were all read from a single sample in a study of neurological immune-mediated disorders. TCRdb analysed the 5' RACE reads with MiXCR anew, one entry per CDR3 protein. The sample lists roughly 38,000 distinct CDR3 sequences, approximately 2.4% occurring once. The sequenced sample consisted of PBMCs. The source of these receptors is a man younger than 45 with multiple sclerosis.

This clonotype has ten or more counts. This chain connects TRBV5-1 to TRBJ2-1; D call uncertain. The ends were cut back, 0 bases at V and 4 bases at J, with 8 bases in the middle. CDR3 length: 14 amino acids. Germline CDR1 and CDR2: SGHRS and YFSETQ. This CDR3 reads CASSLEIGYNEQFF. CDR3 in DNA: TGCGCCAGCAGCTTGGAAATAGGTTACAATGAGCAGTTCTTC.

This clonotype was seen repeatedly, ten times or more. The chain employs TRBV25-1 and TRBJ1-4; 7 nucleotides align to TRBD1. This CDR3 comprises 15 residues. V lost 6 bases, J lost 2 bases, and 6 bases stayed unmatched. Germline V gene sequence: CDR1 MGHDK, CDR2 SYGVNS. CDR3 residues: CASRQTGDTNEKLFF. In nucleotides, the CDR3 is TGTGCCAGCAGGCAAACAGGGGATACTAATGAAAAACTGTTTTTT.

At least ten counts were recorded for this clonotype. The CDR3 region is CASSYSQVNQPQHF. The CDR3 nucleotides are TGTGCCAGCAGTTACAGTCAGGTCAATCAGCCCCAGCATTTT. The gene calls are TRBV6-2 or TRBV6-3 and TRBJ1-5; D remains unclear. The CDR3 is 14 residues long. Trimming removed 2 bases from V and 3 bases from J, with 8 bases in between. CDR1 and CDR2 from the germline V gene are MNHEY and SVGEGT.

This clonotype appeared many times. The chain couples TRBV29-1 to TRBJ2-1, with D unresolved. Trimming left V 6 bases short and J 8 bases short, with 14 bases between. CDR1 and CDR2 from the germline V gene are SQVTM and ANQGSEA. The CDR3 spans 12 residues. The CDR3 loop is CSVSSGFDEQFF. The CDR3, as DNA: TGCAGCGTGTCTTCTGGCTTCGATGAGCAGTTCTTC.

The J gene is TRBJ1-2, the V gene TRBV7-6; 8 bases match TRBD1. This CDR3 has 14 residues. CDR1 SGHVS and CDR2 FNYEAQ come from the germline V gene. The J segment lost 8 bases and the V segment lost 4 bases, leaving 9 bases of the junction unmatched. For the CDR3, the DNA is TGTGCCAGCAGCTCAACCAGGACAGGGCAAGGCTACACCTTC. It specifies CASSSTRTGQGYTF.

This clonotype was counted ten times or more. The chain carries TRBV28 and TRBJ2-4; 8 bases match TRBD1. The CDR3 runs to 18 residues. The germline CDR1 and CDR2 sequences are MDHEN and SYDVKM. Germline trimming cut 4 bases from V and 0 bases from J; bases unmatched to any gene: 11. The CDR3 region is CASSSPRQGSLAKNIQYF. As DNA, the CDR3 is TGTGCCAGCAGTTCACCCCGACAGGGGTCCTTAGCCAAAAACATTCAGTACTTC. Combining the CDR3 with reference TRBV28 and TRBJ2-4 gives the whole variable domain DVKVTQSSRYLVKRTGEKVFLECVQDMDHENMFWYRQDPGLGLRLIYFSYDVKMKEKGDIPEGYSVSREKKERFSLILESASTNQTSMYLCASSSPRQGSLAKNIQYFGAGTRLSVL.

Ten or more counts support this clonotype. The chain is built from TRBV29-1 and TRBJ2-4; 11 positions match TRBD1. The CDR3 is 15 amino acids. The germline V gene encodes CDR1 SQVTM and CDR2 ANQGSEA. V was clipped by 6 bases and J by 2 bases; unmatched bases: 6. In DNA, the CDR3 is TGCAGCGTCACCGGGACAGGGGGGACCAAAAACATTCAGTACTTC. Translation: CSVTGTGGTKNIQYF.

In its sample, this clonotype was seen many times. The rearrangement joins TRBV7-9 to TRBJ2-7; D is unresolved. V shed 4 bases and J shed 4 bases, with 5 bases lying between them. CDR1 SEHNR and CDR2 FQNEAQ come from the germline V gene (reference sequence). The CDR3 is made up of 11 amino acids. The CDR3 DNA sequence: TGTGCCAGCAGCTATGTATACGAGCAGTACTTC. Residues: CASSYVYEQYF.

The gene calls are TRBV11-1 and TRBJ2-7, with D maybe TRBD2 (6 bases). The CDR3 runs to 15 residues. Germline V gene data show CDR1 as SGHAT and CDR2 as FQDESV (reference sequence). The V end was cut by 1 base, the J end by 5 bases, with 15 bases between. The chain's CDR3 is CASSLGEGGGHEQYF. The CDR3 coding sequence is TGTGCCAGCAGCTTAGGAGAGGGAGGTGGCCACGAGCAGTACTTC.

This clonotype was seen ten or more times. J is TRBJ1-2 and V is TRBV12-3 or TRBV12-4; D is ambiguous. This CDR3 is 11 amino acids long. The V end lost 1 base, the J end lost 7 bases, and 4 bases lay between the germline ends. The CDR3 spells CASSLVSGYTF. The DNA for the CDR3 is TGTGCCAGCAGTTTAGTCTCTGGCTACACCTTC.

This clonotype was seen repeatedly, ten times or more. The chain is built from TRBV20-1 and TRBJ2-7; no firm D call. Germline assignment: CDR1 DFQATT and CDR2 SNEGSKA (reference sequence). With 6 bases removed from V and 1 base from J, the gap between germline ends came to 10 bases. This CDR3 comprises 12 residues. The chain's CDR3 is CSAGYVSYEQYF. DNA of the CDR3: TGCAGTGCGGGTTACGTTTCCTACGAGCAGTACTTC.

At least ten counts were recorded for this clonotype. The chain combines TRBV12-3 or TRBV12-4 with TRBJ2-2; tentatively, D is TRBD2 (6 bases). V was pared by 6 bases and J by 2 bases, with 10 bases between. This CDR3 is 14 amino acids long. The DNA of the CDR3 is TGTGCCAGCAGGGCGGGACTTAACACCGGGGAGCTGTTTTTT. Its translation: CASRAGLNTGELFF.

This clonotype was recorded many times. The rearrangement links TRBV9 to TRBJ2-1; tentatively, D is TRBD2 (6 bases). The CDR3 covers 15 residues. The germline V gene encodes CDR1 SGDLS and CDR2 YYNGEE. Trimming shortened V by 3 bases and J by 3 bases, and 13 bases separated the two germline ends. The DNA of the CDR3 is TGTGCCAGCAGCGCCCAGGCGGGGATCTACAATGAGCAGTTCTTC. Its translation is CASSAQAGIYNEQFF.

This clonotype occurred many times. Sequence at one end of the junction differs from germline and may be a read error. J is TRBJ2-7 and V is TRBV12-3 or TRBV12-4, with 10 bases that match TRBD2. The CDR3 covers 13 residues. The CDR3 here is CASSLAGAHEQYF. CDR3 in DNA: TGTGCCAGCAGTCTAGCGGGAGCCCACGAGCAGTACTTC.